The 25 T cell receptor beta chains below come from one sample, sequenced in a study of T cells in women clearing cervical HPV infection. Using immunoSEQ multiplex PCR, the repertoire was profiled, and TCRdb retains in-frame clones only, with some absent. The table lists 20,000 to 25,000 clones. Sequencing used blood buffy coat. These receptors were collected from a woman between 18 and 70 years old with a cervical HPV16 infection that either progressed to CIN3+ or cleared (not recorded which).

Comment on this clone: The sequence runs out 3 residues before the end of the CDR3; the remainder is reconstructed from the germline J gene. The chain carries TRBV6-2 or TRBV6-3 and TRBJ2-2; a possible D gene is TRBD2 (6 bases). The CDR3 loop spans 13 amino acids. The V end was cut by 8 bases, the J end by 2 bases, with 9 bases between. CDR1 is MNHEY, CDR2 SVGEGT, per germline. CDR3 DNA (partial): TGTGCCAGCGGACTATACAACACCGGGGAG. Amino acid sequence: CASGLYNTGE. The CDR3 in full is CASGLYNTGELFF.

Regarding this clone: The read terminates 3 residues before the CDR3 end, so the remaining end is supplied by the germline J gene. This chain links TRBV20-1 with TRBJ2-3; possible D gene TRBD2, 5 bases. CDR3 length: 13 residues. The germline V gene encodes CDR1 DFQATT and CDR2 SNEGSKA (reference sequence). V was clipped by 3 bases and J by 3 bases, with 10 bases between them. The CDR3 spells CSASKGGTDTQYF. CDR3 bases read: TGCAGTGCTAGCAAGGGCGGGACAGATACG.

As concerns this clone: The read stops 3 residues short of the end of the CDR3; the missing end is completed from the germline J gene. This chain connects TRBV7-2 to TRBJ1-5, with 7 bases matching TRBD1. This CDR3 spans 14 amino acids. V dropped 5 bases and J dropped 2; count of bases not matched to a gene: 3. Germline V gene data show CDR1 as SGHTA and CDR2 as FQGNSA. CDR3 amino acids: CASSPTGGNQPQHF. The sequenced CDR3 bases are TGTGCCAGCAGCCCTACAGGGGGCAATCAGCCC.

As for this clone: The sequenced fragment ends 3 residues before the CDR3 boundary, so the rest is inferred from the germline J gene. The chain carries TRBV18 and TRBJ1-2, with 7 bases aligning to TRBD1. The length of the CDR3 is 15 residues. Germline CDR1 is KGHSH and CDR2 is LQKENI. V lost 2 bases to trimming and J lost 2 bases; unmatched junction nucleotides: 5. Partial CDR3 DNA: TGTGCCAGCTCACCAATAACAGGGGAGAACTATGGC. Translating it yields CASSPITGENYG. The whole CDR3 sequence reads CASSPITGENYGYTF.

Worth noting for this clone: The read halts 3 residues ahead of the CDR3 end, with the missing end drawn from the germline J gene. The chain couples TRBV19 to TRBJ2-4; 10 bases line up with TRBD1. The CDR3 is 13 residues long. Germline loops: CDR1 LNHDA, CDR2 SQIVND (reference sequence). The covered CDR3 bases are TGTGCCAGTAGTTGGGACAGGGGATGGGGT. It is translated as CASSWDRGWG. The full CDR3 is CASSWDRGWGQYF.

A remark on this clone: Read data end 3 residues before the CDR3 end; the end is taken from the germline J gene. The J gene is TRBJ1-3, the V gene TRBV6-1; 7 bases line up with TRBD1. This CDR3 has 15 amino acids. Per germline, CDR1 MNHNS and CDR2 SASEGT. V shed 3 bases, J shed 3 bases, and the junction held 5 bases outside the gene matches. CDR3 bases read: TGTGCCAGCAGTGATTGGGGACAGATTGGAAACACC. As protein: CASSDWGQIGNT. The entire CDR3 protein reads CASSDWGQIGNTIYF.

Partial CDR3 DNA: TGTGCCAGCATACCTGGCCTCTCCTATAATTCACCC. Translated, it gives CASIPGLSYNSP. The whole CDR3 is CASIPGLSYNSPLHF. V is TRBV2 and J is TRBJ1-6; D ambiguous. The CDR3 is cut off 3 residues early in the read; its end comes from the germline J gene. The germline V gene has CDR1 SNHLY and CDR2 FYNNEI. The V end lost 7 bases, the J end lost 0 bases, and 10 bases lay between the germline ends. This CDR3 region has 15 residues. The full variable domain, in which reference TRBV2 and TRBJ1-6 provide the parts outside the CDR3, is EPEVTQTPSHQVTQMGQEVILRCVPISNHLYFYWYRQILGQKVEFLVSFYNNEISEKSEIFDDQFSVERPDGSNFTLKIRSTKLEDSAMYFCASIPGLSYNSPLHFGNGTRLTVT.

As for this clone: From the germline J gene comes the end of the CDR3, since the read stops 3 residues before it. The chain carries TRBV7-2 and TRBJ1-1; the D gene is possibly TRBD1 (5 bases). CDR3 length equals 14 residues. Looked up from germline, CDR1 is SGHTA and CDR2 is FQGNSA. Trimming took off 1 base at V and 3 bases at J, with 9 bases between the two ends. CDR3 DNA, as far as it was read: TGTGCCAGCAGCTTAGTTGGCAGGGACACTGAA. Translating it yields CASSLVGRDTE. From start to end, the CDR3 is CASSLVGRDTEAFF.

On this clone itself: The read terminates 3 residues ahead of where the CDR3 ends, so the germline J gene completes it. The chain is built from TRBV11-2 and TRBJ1-2, with 8 bases aligning to TRBD1. Germline V lookup: CDR1 SGHAT, CDR2 FQNNGV. The CDR3 is 13 amino acids. The V segment lost 6 bases and the J segment 4 bases; nucleotides outside the gene matches: 4. The CDR3 reads CASRRTGGYGYTF. The sequenced part of the CDR3 DNA is TGTGCCAGCAGACGAACAGGGGGCTATGGC.

Remarks on this clone: Coverage ceases 3 residues before the CDR3 finishes, and the germline J gene fills in the end. J is TRBJ2-7 and V is TRBV7-3; D is unresolved. Trimming shortened V by 4 bases and J by 3 bases, and 10 bases separated the two germline ends. This CDR3 region has 13 residues. Germline V gives CDR1 SGHTA, CDR2 FQGTGA. The CDR3 sequence is CASSSSKGYEQYF. CDR3 DNA, as far as it was read: TGTGCCAGCAGCTCTTCCAAGGGCTACGAG.

The sequenced CDR3 bases are TGTGCCAGTAGTCCAATCTTTGACAGGGGGCTAACAGATACC. Its translation: CASSPIFDRGLTDT. The complete CDR3 protein is CASSPIFDRGLTDTYTF. The rearrangement joins TRBV19 to TRBJ1-2; 10 bases line up with TRBD1. The CDR3 extends 3 residues past the end of the read, so its final part is completed from the germline J gene. The CDR3 totals 17 residues. Germline CDR1 and CDR2: LNHDA and SQIVND (reference sequence). Together with reference TRBV19 and TRBJ1-2, the CDR3 gives the full variable domain: DGGITQSPKYLFRKEGQNVTLSCEQNLNHDAMYWYRQDPGQGLRLIYYSQIVNDFQKGDIAEGYSVSREKKESFPLTVTSAQKNPTAFYLCASSPIFDRGLTDTYTFGSGTRLTVV.

With regard to this clone: From the germline J gene comes the end of the CDR3, since the read stops 3 residues before it. The chain joins TRBV7-9 to TRBJ2-7, with D maybe TRBD2 (7 bases). Germline V gene lookup returns CDR1 SEHNR and CDR2 FQNEAQ (reference sequence). This CDR3 comprises 15 residues. The ends were cut back, 3 bases at V and 4 bases at J, with 16 bases in the middle. CDR3 DNA, as far as it was read: TGTGCCAGCAGCTTTTGGGGGGGGCGACGATACGAG. Encoded protein: CASSFWGGRRYE. The complete CDR3 reads CASSFWGGRRYEQYF.

Notes on this clone: The read falls 3 residues short of the CDR3 end, and the missing part is taken from the germline J gene. The chain has TRBV2 and TRBJ1-2; D perhaps matches TRBD1 (6 bases). This CDR3 contains 14 residues. The V gene's germline CDR1 is SNHLY and CDR2 FYNNEI. The CDR3 sequence is CASSEVGGAGGYTF. CDR3 DNA, as far as it was read: TGTGCCAGCAGTGAAGTCGGGGGGGCCGGCGGC.

Regarding this clone: The read finishes 3 residues shy of the CDR3 end, and the germline J gene is used to complete it. The genes are TRBV19 and TRBJ2-1, with 9 bases fitting TRBD2. CDR3 length equals 16 residues. CDR1 is LNHDA and CDR2 is SQIVND in the germline V gene (reference sequence). The V gene end was trimmed by 2 bases and the J gene end by 5 bases; junction bases not matched to a gene: 7. CDR3 in amino acids: CASSISSGGANNEQFF. CDR3 DNA, as far as it was read: TGTGCCAGTAGTATAAGTAGCGGGGGAGCCAACAATGAG.

Of note for this clone: The CDR3 end falls 3 residues outside the read, so it is completed with the germline J gene. The rearrangement links TRBV4-1 to TRBJ2-2, with TRBD1 as a possible D gene (5 bases). CDR3 size: 16 residues. Germline CDR1 and CDR2: MGHRA and YSYEKL. CDR3 amino acids: CASSPPSGKGNEKLFF. CDR3 bases read: TGCGCCAGCAGCCCGCCGTCAGGGAAGGGTAATGAAAAG.

On this clone itself: Different DNA sequences within this sample yield the same CDR3. The CDR3 DNA, read in part, is TGTGCCAGCAGCTTAGTCAGGGGACTATACAATGAG. Residues: CASSLVRGLYNE. The full CDR3 protein reads CASSLVRGLYNEQFF. This chain uses TRBV11-2 with TRBJ2-1; a possible D gene is TRBD2 (7 bases). The observed sequence ends 3 residues before the CDR3 terminus, with the missing tail filled in from the germline J gene. V was cut by 1 base and J by 4 bases, with 11 bases left in between. The germline V gene has CDR1 SGHAT and CDR2 FQNNGV. The CDR3 covers 15 residues.

The sequenced CDR3 bases are TGTGCCAGCAGCCCGACAGGTTATGGC. It encodes CASSPTGYG. The CDR3 in its entirety is CASSPTGYGYTF. This chain uses TRBV5-4 with TRBJ1-2; weak D call: TRBD1 (6 bases). The read ends 3 residues early relative to the CDR3; the germline J gene fills the gap. The CDR3 covers 12 residues. Trimming stripped 4 bases from V and 5 bases from J, with 9 bases between. In germline, CDR1 is SGHNT, CDR2 YYREEE (reference sequence). The whole variable domain, remainder taken from reference TRBV5-4 and TRBJ1-2, is ETGVTQSPTHLIKTRGQQVTLRCSSQSGHNTVSWYQQALGQGPQFIFQYYREEENGRGNFPPRFSGLQFPNYSSELNVNALELDDSALYLCASSPTGYGYTFGSGTRLTVV.

A note on this clone: The read finishes 3 residues shy of the CDR3 end, and the germline J gene is used to complete it. The chain is built from TRBV2 and TRBJ2-7; 7 positions agree with TRBD1. Trimming removed 7 bases from V and 4 bases from J; junction bases left unmatched: 7. This CDR3 region has 13 residues. Per germline, CDR1 SNHLY and CDR2 FYNNEI. The CDR3 protein is CASTMQGVYEQYF. The DNA read from the CDR3 is TGTGCCAGCACTATGCAGGGGGTTTACGAG.

Worth noting for this clone: The read stops 3 residues short of the end of the CDR3; the missing end is completed from the germline J gene. This rearrangement joins TRBV27 to TRBJ2-2, with 8 bases identical to TRBD2. Trimming cost V 7 bases and J 7 bases; bases outside gene matches: 17. The CDR3 covers 17 residues. CDR1 is MNHEY, CDR2 SMNVEV, per germline (reference sequence). This CDR3 reads CASTHQEAGVGGGELFF. The covered CDR3 bases are TGTGCCAGCACCCACCAGGAAGCGGGAGTAGGTGGCGGGGAG.

A word on this clone: From the germline J gene comes the end of the CDR3, since the read stops 3 residues before it. The V gene is TRBV20-1, the J gene TRBJ2-7, with TRBD2 identical over 9 bases. V lost 5 bases, J lost 2 bases, and 7 bases stayed unmatched. The CDR3 consists of 14 residues. CDR1 is DFQATT and CDR2 is SNEGSKA in the germline V gene (reference sequence). CDR3 in amino acids: CSASGLAIPYEQYF. CDR3 bases read: TGCAGTGCTTCAGGACTAGCGATTCCCTACGAG.

Details on this clone: The CDR3 goes on 3 residues after the read ends, and that part is filled in from the germline J gene. V gene TRBV6-2 or TRBV6-3 combines with J gene TRBJ1-2, with D perhaps matching TRBD1 (6 bases). The CDR3 contains 12 residues. In germline, CDR1 is MNHEY, CDR2 SVGEGT. The part of the CDR3 DNA that was read is TGTGCCAGCACGCCCGGCGAGGGGGAC. Residues: CASTPGEGD. The full CDR3 protein reads CASTPGEGDYTF.

With respect to this clone: The CDR3 end is not reached by the read, which stops 3 residues before it; the germline J gene fills it in. The gene calls are TRBV7-6 and TRBJ1-4, with a weak D call TRBD1 (5 bases). The CDR3 loop spans 14 amino acids. The germline CDR1 and CDR2 sequences are SGHVS and FNYEAQ. The V end was cut by 1 base, the J end by 6 bases, with 9 bases between. This CDR3 reads CASSLGVGDEKLFF. CDR3 DNA (partial): TGTGCCAGCAGCTTAGGGGTAGGGGATGAAAAA.

Comments on this clone: The read finishes 3 residues shy of the CDR3 end, and the germline J gene is used to complete it. J is TRBJ1-2 and V is TRBV19; D is perhaps TRBD1 (5 bases). Germline-derived CDR1 and CDR2 are LNHDA and SQIVND (reference sequence). The length of the CDR3 is 11 residues. The chain's CDR3 is CASRQGYDYTF. Partial CDR3 DNA: TGTGCCAGTAGGCAGGGCTACGAC.

On this clone: The sequence runs out 3 residues before the end of the CDR3; the remainder is reconstructed from the germline J gene. This sequence joins TRBV6-2 or TRBV6-3 and TRBJ2-7; a possible D gene is TRBD1 (5 bases). CDR1 MNHEY and CDR2 SVGEGT come from the germline V gene. V lost 0 bases to trimming and J lost 2 bases, with 8 bases between them. This CDR3 is 14 amino acids long. CDR3 bases read: TGTGCCAGCAGTTACTCGGGGCCGACCTACGAG. Amino acids: CASSYSGPTYE. The complete CDR3 protein is CASSYSGPTYEQYF.

A remark on this clone: Read sequence stops 3 residues before the CDR3 end, and the germline J gene provides the missing end. This chain links TRBV30 with TRBJ1-5; TRBD1 matches at 9 bases. This CDR3 comprises 14 residues. Germline V gene data show CDR1 as GTSNPN and CDR2 as SVGIG (reference sequence). J lost 2 bases, V lost 5 bases, and 4 bases had no gene match. This chain's CDR3 is CAWGGTGRNQPQHF. The sequenced part of the CDR3 DNA is TGTGCCTGGGGCGGGACAGGGCGCAATCAGCCC.